This T cell receptor beta chain appears in the sequencing data of a study of control samples from healthy donors and cancer patients. Repertoires were generated with immunoSEQ multiplex PCR, while TCRdb's copy carries only in-frame clones and drops some. Of tens of thousands of clones detected, around 90% appear once; the ten largest clones hold roughly a fifth. The CDR3 consists of 19 residues. J lost 3 bases, V lost 2 bases, and 13 bases had no gene match. CDR1 and CDR2 (germline): LGHNA, YNFKEQ. The sample consisted of PBMCs. This clonotype was obtained from a woman between 35 and 50 years old with head and neck cancer. The chain carries TRBV4-2 and TRBJ2-2, with 9 nucleotides matching TRBD1. For the CDR3, the DNA is TGTGCCAGCAGCCAACCCGGGACAGGGATTAGCTATGACACCGGGGAGCTGTTTTTT. Residues: CASSQPGTGISYDTGELFF.